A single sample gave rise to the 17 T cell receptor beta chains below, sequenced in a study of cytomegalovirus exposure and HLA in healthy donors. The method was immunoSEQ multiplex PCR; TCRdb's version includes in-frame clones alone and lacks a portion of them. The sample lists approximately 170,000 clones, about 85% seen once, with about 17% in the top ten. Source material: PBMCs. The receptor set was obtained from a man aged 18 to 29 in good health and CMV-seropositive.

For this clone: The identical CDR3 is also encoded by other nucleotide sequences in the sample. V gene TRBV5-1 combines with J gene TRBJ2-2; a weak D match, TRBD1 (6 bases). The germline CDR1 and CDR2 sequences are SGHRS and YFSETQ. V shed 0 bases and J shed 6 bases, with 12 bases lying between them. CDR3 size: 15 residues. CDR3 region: CASSLDRVGAGELFF. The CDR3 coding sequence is TGCGCCAGCAGCTTGGACAGGGTTGGGGCCGGGGAGCTGTTTTTT.

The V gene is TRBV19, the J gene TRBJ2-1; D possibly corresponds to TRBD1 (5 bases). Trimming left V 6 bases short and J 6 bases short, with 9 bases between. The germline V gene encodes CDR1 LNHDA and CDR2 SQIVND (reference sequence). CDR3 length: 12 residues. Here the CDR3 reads CASRGDSNEQFF. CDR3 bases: TGTGCCAGTAGGGGCGACAGCAATGAGCAGTTCTTC.

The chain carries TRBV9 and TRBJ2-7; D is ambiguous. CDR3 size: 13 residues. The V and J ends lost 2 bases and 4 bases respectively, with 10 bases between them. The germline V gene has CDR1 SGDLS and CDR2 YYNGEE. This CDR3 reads CASSVSTGYEQYF. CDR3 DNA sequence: TGTGCCAGCAGCGTCTCGACGGGTTACGAGCAGTACTTC.

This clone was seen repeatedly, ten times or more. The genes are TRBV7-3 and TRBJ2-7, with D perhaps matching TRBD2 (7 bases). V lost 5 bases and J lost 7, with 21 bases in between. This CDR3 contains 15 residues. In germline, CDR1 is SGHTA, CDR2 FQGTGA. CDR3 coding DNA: TGTGCCAGCAGCCTAGACGGGGGGCCCCTGGAGGAGCAGTACTTC. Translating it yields CASSLDGGPLEEQYF.

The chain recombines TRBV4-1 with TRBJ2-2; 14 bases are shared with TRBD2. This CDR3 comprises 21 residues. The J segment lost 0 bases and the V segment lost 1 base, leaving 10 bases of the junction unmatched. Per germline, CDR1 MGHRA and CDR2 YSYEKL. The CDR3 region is CASSQVLGTSGRISNTGELFF. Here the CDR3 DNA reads TGCGCCAGCAGCCAAGTTTTAGGGACTAGCGGGAGAATCTCGAACACCGGGGAGCTGTTTTTT.

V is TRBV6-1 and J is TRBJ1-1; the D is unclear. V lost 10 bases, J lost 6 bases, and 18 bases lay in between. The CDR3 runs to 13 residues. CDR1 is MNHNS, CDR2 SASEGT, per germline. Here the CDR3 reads CATRWREWAEAFF. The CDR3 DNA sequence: TGTGCCACCCGGTGGAGGGAGTGGGCTGAAGCTTTCTTT.

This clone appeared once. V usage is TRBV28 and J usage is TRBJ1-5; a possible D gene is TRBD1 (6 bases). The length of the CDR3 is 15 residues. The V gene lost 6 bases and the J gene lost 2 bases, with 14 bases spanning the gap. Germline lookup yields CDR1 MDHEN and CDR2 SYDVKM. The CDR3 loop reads CASSPTGLGNQPQHF. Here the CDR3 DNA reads TGTGCCAGCAGCCCTACAGGGTTAGGCAATCAGCCCCAGCATTTT.

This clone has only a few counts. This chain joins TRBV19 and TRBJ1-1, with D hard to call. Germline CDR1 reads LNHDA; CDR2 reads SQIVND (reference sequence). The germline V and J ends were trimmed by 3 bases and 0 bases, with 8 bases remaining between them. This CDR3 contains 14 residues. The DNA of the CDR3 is TGTGCCAGTAGTATTGGGCCAGTGAACACTGAAGCTTTCTTT. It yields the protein CASSIGPVNTEAFF.

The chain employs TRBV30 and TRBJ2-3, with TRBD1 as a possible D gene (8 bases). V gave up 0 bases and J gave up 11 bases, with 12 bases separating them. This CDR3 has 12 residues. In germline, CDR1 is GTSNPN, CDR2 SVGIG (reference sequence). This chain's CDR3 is CAWSVTGGGQYF. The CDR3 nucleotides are TGTGCCTGGAGTGTCACAGGGGGGGGGCAGTATTTT.

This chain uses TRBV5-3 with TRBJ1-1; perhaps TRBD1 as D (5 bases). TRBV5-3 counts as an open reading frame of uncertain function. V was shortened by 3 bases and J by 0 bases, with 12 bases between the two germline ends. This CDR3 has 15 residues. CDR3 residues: CARSSGEGLNTEAFF. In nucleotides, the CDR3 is TGTGCCAGAAGCTCGGGGGAGGGATTGAACACTGAAGCTTTCTTT.

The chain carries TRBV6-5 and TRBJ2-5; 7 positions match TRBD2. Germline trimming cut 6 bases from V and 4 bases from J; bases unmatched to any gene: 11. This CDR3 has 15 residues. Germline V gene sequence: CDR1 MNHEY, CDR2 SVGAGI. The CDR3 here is CASRSQQGGRETQYF. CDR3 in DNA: TGTGCCAGCAGGAGCCAGCAGGGAGGGAGAGAGACCCAGTACTTC.

The CDR3 nucleotides are TGTGCCAGCAGCCAAGGCTCGTGGAGCTCCTATGGCTACACCTTC. Translated: CASSQGSWSSYGYTF. This chain joins TRBV9 and TRBJ1-2; D call uncertain. Germline CDR1 and CDR2: SGDLS and YYNGEE. CDR3 length: 15 residues. Trimming took off 4 bases at V and 4 bases at J, with 17 bases between the two ends.

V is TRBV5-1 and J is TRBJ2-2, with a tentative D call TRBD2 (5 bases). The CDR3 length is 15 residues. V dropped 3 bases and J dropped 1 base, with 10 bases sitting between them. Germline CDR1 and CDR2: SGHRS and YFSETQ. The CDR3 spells CASSSEGLNTGELFF. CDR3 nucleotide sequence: TGCGCCAGCAGCTCTGAGGGCCTGAACACCGGGGAGCTGTTTTTT.

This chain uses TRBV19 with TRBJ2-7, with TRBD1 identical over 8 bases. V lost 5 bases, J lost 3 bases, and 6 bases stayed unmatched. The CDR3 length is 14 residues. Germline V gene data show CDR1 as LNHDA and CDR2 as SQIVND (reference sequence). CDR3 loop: CASSARQGFYEQYF. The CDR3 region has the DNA TGTGCCAGTAGTGCCCGACAGGGGTTCTACGAGCAGTACTTC.

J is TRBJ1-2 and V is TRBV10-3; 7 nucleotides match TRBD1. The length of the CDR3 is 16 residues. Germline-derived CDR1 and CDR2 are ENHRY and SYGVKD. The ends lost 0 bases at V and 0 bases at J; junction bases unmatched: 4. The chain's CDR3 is CAISESWTGANYGYTF. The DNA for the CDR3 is TGTGCCATCAGTGAGTCTTGGACAGGAGCTAACTATGGCTACACCTTC.

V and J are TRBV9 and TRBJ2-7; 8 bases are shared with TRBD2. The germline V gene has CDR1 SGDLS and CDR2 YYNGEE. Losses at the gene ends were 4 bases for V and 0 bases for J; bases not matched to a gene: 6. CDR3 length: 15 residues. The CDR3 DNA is TGTGCCAGCAGCCCGGGGGGGTCGAGCTCCTACGAGCAGTACTTC. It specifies CASSPGGSSSYEQYF.

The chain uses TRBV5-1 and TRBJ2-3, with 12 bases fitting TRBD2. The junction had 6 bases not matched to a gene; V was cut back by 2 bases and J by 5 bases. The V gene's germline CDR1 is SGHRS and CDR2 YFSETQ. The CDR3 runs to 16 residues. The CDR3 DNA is TGCGCCAGCAGCTTCTCTAGCGGGGGGGCATTAGATACGCAGTATTTT. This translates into CASSFSSGGALDTQYF. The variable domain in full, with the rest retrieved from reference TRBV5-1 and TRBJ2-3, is KAGVTQTPRYLIKTRGQQVTLSCSPISGHRSVSWYQQTPGQGLQFLFEYFSETQRNKGNFPGRFSGRQFSNSRSEMNVSTLELGDSALYLCASSFSSGGALDTQYFGPGTRLTVL.